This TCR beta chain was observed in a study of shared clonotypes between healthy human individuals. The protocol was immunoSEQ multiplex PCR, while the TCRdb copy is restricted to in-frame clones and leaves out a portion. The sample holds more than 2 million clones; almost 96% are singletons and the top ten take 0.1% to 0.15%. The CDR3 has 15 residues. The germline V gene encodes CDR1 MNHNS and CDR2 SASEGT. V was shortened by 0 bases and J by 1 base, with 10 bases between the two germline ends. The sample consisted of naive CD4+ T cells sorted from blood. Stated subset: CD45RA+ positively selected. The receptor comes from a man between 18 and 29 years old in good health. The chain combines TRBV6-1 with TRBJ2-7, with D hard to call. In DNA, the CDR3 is TGTGCCAGCAGTGAAGCTTCGTCGCTATCCTACGAGCAGTACTTC. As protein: CASSEASSLSYEQYF.